Listed below are T cell receptor beta chains from one sample, sequenced in a study of response to subunit inactivated influenza vaccine. One entry per CDR3 protein results from TCRdb running MiXCR on the RT-PCR reads. The sample has hundreds of thousands of distinct CDR3 sequences; roughly 25% are singletons. The sequences come from CD4+ T cells sorted from PBMCs, collected about 5 days after vaccination. The source of these receptors is a man over 45 who received an inactivated influenza vaccine. CDR3s include the opening cysteine and the closing phenylalanine or tryptophan. A D gene is named only where the DNA matches it firmly. Only part of the rows carry a size: once, few, many, or a class if the clone is expanded.

clone_size: .
v_call: TRBV7-2
j_call: TRBJ2-3
d_call: TRBD2
cdr3_aa: CASSELAGGGGSDTQYF
cdr3_nt: TGTGCCAGCAGCGAACTAGCGGGAGGCGGTGGCTCAGATACGCAGTATTTT

clone_size: few
v_call: TRBV5-1
j_call: TRBJ2-1
d_call: TRBD2
cdr3_aa: CASSLARGGSNEQFF
cdr3_nt: TGCGCCAGCAGCTTGGCTCGGGGGGGTAGTAATGAGCAGTTCTTC

clone_size: few
v_call: TRBV20-1
j_call: TRBJ2-1
d_call: TRBD2
cdr3_aa: CSARVIGRGGNYNEQFF
cdr3_nt: TGCAGTGCTAGAGTAATTGGTCGGGGGGGAAACTACAATGAGCAGTTCTTC

clone_size: .
v_call: TRBV6-2/TRBV6-3
j_call: TRBJ2-1
d_call: .
cdr3_aa: CASSSGGSKFF
cdr3_nt: TGTGCCAGCAGTTCTGGCGGGTCCAAGTTCTTC

clone_size: .
v_call: TRBV10-3
j_call: TRBJ1-2
d_call: TRBD1
cdr3_aa: CAITSGGAVGYTF
cdr3_nt: TGTGCCATCACATCAGGGGGCGCGGTGGGCTACACCTTC

clone_size: few
v_call: TRBV20-1
j_call: TRBJ2-3
d_call: .
cdr3_aa: CSASPPMGADTQYF
cdr3_nt: TGCAGTGCTAGTCCCCCGATGGGAGCAGATACGCAGTATTTT

clone_size: .
v_call: TRBV12-3/TRBV12-4
j_call: TRBJ1-1
d_call: .
cdr3_aa: CASTPGVNTEAFF
cdr3_nt: TGTGCCAGCACCCCGGGTGTGAACACTGAAGCTTTCTTT

clone_size: .
v_call: TRBV7-2
j_call: TRBJ2-7
d_call: .
cdr3_aa: CASSLGALSSYEQYF
cdr3_nt: TGTGCCAGCAGCTTAGGGGCCCTGAGCTCCTACGAGCAGTACTTC

clone_size: .
v_call: TRBV5-1
j_call: TRBJ2-7
d_call: .
cdr3_aa: CASSLEQGGEQYF
cdr3_nt: TGCGCCAGCAGCTTGGAACAGGGGGGGGAGCAGTACTTC

clone_size: .
v_call: TRBV20-1
j_call: TRBJ1-1
d_call: .
cdr3_aa: CSAKDPDGTEAFF
cdr3_nt: TGCAGTGCTAAAGACCCCGACGGCACTGAAGCTTTCTTT

clone_size: .
v_call: TRBV20-1
j_call: TRBJ2-1
d_call: .
cdr3_aa: CSATRGTSDNEQFF
cdr3_nt: TGCAGTGCAACTCGCGGGACCAGCGACAATGAGCAGTTCTTC

clone_size: .
v_call: TRBV6-1
j_call: TRBJ2-5
d_call: .
cdr3_aa: CASSEARGTQYF
cdr3_nt: TGTGCCAGCAGTGAAGCACGAGGGACCCAGTACTTC

clone_size: .
v_call: TRBV5-1
j_call: TRBJ2-7
d_call: .
cdr3_aa: CASSKTTGTGPWEQYF
cdr3_nt: TGCGCCAGCAGCAAGACTACCGGGACGGGACCTTGGGAGCAGTACTTC

clone_size: once
v_call: TRBV6-1
j_call: TRBJ1-5
d_call: .
cdr3_aa: CASSRRGANQPQHF
cdr3_nt: TGTGCCAGCAGTCGCCGGGGCGCGAATCAGCCCCAGCATTTT

clone_size: .
v_call: TRBV11-2
j_call: TRBJ2-1
d_call: .
cdr3_aa: CASSLMFASSYNEQFF
cdr3_nt: TGTGCCAGCAGCTTGATGTTCGCCAGCTCCTACAATGAGCAGTTCTTC

clone_size: few
v_call: TRBV20-1
j_call: TRBJ2-5
d_call: .
cdr3_aa: CSAYGVSHGETQYF
cdr3_nt: TGCAGTGCTTACGGAGTCTCCCACGGGGAGACCCAGTACTTC

clone_size: .
v_call: TRBV3-1
j_call: TRBJ2-5
d_call: .
cdr3_aa: CASSHDVVQYF
cdr3_nt: TGTGCCAGCAGCCACGACGTAGTCCAGTACTTC

clone_size: .
v_call: TRBV10-3
j_call: TRBJ1-2
d_call: .
cdr3_aa: CAISEFEDYGYTF
cdr3_nt: TGTGCCATCAGTGAGTTCGAGGACTATGGCTACACCTTC

clone_size: few
v_call: TRBV29-1
j_call: TRBJ2-2
d_call: .
cdr3_aa: CSVILYTGELFF
cdr3_nt: TGCAGCGTAATTCTCTACACCGGGGAGCTGTTTTTT

clone_size: few
v_call: TRBV12-3/TRBV12-4
j_call: TRBJ1-5
d_call: .
cdr3_aa: CASSIADQPQHF
cdr3_nt: TGTGCCAGCAGTATCGCGGATCAGCCCCAGCATTTT

clone_size: .
v_call: TRBV5-1
j_call: TRBJ1-6
d_call: TRBD1
cdr3_aa: CASSFRTGADSPLHF
cdr3_nt: TGCGCCAGCAGCTTCCGGACAGGGGCCGATTCACCCCTCCACTTT

clone_size: .
v_call: TRBV9
j_call: TRBJ2-1
d_call: TRBD2
cdr3_aa: CASSVETSGSYNEQFF
cdr3_nt: TGTGCCAGCAGCGTAGAAACTAGCGGCTCCTACAATGAGCAGTTCTTC

clone_size: .
v_call: TRBV19
j_call: TRBJ2-3
d_call: .
cdr3_aa: CASSPGDLVYTDTQYF
cdr3_nt: TGTGCCAGTTCTCCGGGGGACCTCGTCTACACAGATACGCAGTATTTT

clone_size: .
v_call: TRBV6-2/TRBV6-3
j_call: TRBJ2-2
d_call: .
cdr3_aa: CASSYRGGGFMNTGELFF
cdr3_nt: TGTGCCAGCAGTTATAGGGGCGGGGGCTTCATGAACACCGGGGAGCTGTTTTTT

clone_size: few
v_call: TRBV10-3
j_call: TRBJ2-1
d_call: .
cdr3_aa: CAIRGTGSNEQFF
cdr3_nt: TGTGCCATCAGGGGCACAGGGTCCAATGAGCAGTTCTTC

clone_size: few
v_call: TRBV9
j_call: TRBJ2-1
d_call: .
cdr3_aa: CASSSGVSSYNEQFF
cdr3_nt: TGTGCCAGCTCGTCGGGGGTTAGCTCCTACAATGAGCAGTTCTTC

clone_size: many
v_call: TRBV20-1
j_call: TRBJ2-7
d_call: .
cdr3_aa: CSAALTGSYEQYF
cdr3_nt: TGCAGTGCTGCCTTGACCGGATCCTACGAGCAGTACTTC

clone_size: few
v_call: TRBV20-1
j_call: TRBJ1-5
d_call: .
cdr3_aa: CSAAVGSDNQPQHF
cdr3_nt: TGCAGTGCTGCTGTGGGCTCGGACAATCAGCCCCAGCATTTT

clone_size: .
v_call: TRBV11-2
j_call: TRBJ2-7
d_call: .
cdr3_aa: CASSRTIVGEQYF
cdr3_nt: TGTGCCAGCAGCCGAACCATCGTGGGTGAGCAGTACTTC

clone_size: .
v_call: TRBV7-9
j_call: TRBJ2-1
d_call: TRBD1
cdr3_aa: CASSPWTGDLFF
cdr3_nt: TGTGCCAGCAGCCCTTGGACAGGGGACCTCTTCTTC

clone_size: .
v_call: TRBV12-3/TRBV12-4
j_call: TRBJ1-5
d_call: .
cdr3_aa: CASSYPGGNSNQPQHF
cdr3_nt: TGTGCCAGCAGTTACCCCGGGGGGAATAGCAATCAGCCCCAGCATTTT

clone_size: .
v_call: TRBV25-1
j_call: TRBJ2-3
d_call: TRBD2
cdr3_aa: CASTRTSGTTDTQYF
cdr3_nt: TGTGCCAGCACCCGAACTAGCGGGACGACAGATACGCAGTATTTT

clone_size: .
v_call: TRBV11-2
j_call: TRBJ2-5
d_call: TRBD2
cdr3_aa: CASSPVLGTTNGETQYF
cdr3_nt: TGTGCCAGCAGCCCGGTGCTCGGGACTACAAACGGAGAGACCCAGTACTTC

clone_size: .
v_call: TRBV18
j_call: TRBJ2-3
d_call: .
cdr3_aa: CASSRDVTDTQYF
cdr3_nt: TGTGCCAGCTCGCGGGACGTCACAGATACGCAGTATTTT

clone_size: few
v_call: TRBV9
j_call: TRBJ2-2
d_call: .
cdr3_aa: CASGRATTNTGELFF
cdr3_nt: TGTGCCAGCGGGAGAGCCACCACGAACACCGGGGAGCTGTTTTTT